This TCR beta chain was identified during a study of CD4 T cells in relation to SARS-CoV-2 and coronaviruses. Germline V lookup: CDR1 SGHNT, CDR2 YENEEA. Trimming stripped 1 base from V and 10 bases from J, with 10 bases between. The CDR3 length is 12 residues. Some clones are missing from TCRdb's copy, which holds only in-frame ones; the method was immunoSEQ multiplex PCR. The sample lists about 31,000 clones; around 76% were seen once. About this clone: Its target is not known.

The study, taken as a whole, reports: No donor gave both pre-pandemic and post-infection samples. No crossreactivity against non-spike viral proteins was tested here.

The chain links TRBV11-3 to TRBJ1-1; maybe TRBD1 (5 bases). Material: memory CD4+ T cells from PBMCs, cultured in vitro. The clonotype was recovered from an adult with COVID-19. The CDR3 DNA sequence: TGTGCCAGCAGCTTAGGGCCAGGGAGAGCTTTCTTT. Protein sequence: CASSLGPGRAFF.